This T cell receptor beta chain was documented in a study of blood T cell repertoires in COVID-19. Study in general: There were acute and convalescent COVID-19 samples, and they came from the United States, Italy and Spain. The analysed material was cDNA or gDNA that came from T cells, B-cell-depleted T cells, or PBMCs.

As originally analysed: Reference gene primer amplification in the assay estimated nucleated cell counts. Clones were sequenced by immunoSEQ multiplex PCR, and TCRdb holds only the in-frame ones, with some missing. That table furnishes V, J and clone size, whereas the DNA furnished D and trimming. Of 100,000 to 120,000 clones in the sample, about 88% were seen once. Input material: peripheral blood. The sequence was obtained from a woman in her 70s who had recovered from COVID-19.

The CDR3 DNA sequence: TGTGCCTCTCAGGGCGTGAATGAGCAGTTCTTC. Translation: CASQGVNEQFF. This chain joins TRBV2 and TRBJ2-1, with TRBD1 as a possible D gene (5 bases). The germline V gene encodes CDR1 SNHLY and CDR2 FYNNEI. The CDR3 is 11 amino acids. V was clipped by 11 bases and J by 7 bases, with 12 bases between them.